A single sample gave rise to the 8 T cell receptor beta chains below, sequenced in a study of cytomegalovirus exposure and HLA in healthy donors (dated by TCRdb to about 2017). Libraries were prepared through the immunoSEQ multiplex PCR assay. The multiplex PCR relied on a mix of 60 forward primers for TCR Vbeta segments and 13 reverse primers for TCR Jbeta segments. TCRdb holds this immuneACCESS table with in-frame rearrangements only. Some clones are missing; in checked studies, unresolved V genes explain under half, and the rest has no known cause. The sample table shows over 100,000 clones, and roughly 70% are seen once. Roughly 0.92% of the sample is in the top ten clones. Sequencing was carried out using PBMCs. The receptor set was obtained from a woman aged 30 to 39 in good health and CMV-seronegative.

This chain connects TRBV2 to TRBJ2-5; D gene ambiguous. V shed 2 bases and J shed 3 bases, with 7 bases lying between them. The length of the CDR3 is 13 residues. Germline V gene lookup returns CDR1 SNHLY and CDR2 FYNNEI. CDR3 bases: TGTGCCAGCAGTGAAAGTCGAGAAGAGACCCAGTACTTC. Amino acid sequence: CASSESREETQYF.

This clone occurred a few times. V is TRBV6-1 and J is TRBJ1-5, with 7 bases that match TRBD1. Germline V lookup: CDR1 MNHNS, CDR2 SASEGT. CDR3 length: 14 residues. J lost 3 bases, V lost 10 bases, and 9 bases had no gene match. CDR3 DNA: TGTGCCATCTCGGACAGGTTACTCAATCAGCCCCAGCATTTT. Translated: CAISDRLLNQPQHF.

This sequence joins TRBV5-1 and TRBJ1-5; TRBD1 is a possible D gene (6 bases). V lost 7 bases to trimming and J lost 4 bases, with 9 bases between them. This CDR3 contains 12 residues. CDR1 and CDR2 (germline): SGHRS, YFSETQ. CDR3 DNA: TGCGCCAGCCAGGGGACAAATCAGCCCCAGCATTTT. Its translation is CASQGTNQPQHF.

The CDR3, as DNA: TGTGCCACCAGCAGAGTCCCGCAGGGTCCCGCCTACGAGCAGTACTTC. Amino acids: CATSRVPQGPAYEQYF. The V and J genes are TRBV15 and TRBJ2-7; D may be TRBD1 (5 bases). Germline CDR1 LNHNV, CDR2 YYDKDF (reference sequence). The ends were cut back, 1 base at V and 2 bases at J, with 15 bases in the middle. This CDR3 is 16 amino acids long.

V usage is TRBV6-5 and J usage is TRBJ1-1, with D tentatively TRBD1 (5 bases). Germline V gives CDR1 MNHEY, CDR2 SVGAGI. The germline V and J ends were trimmed by 6 bases and 1 base, with 12 bases remaining between them. The length of the CDR3 is 14 residues. The CDR3 region is CASRVGLQNTEAFF. Here the CDR3 DNA reads TGTGCCAGCAGAGTGGGACTTCAGAACACTGAAGCTTTCTTT.

The rearrangement links TRBV2 to TRBJ2-2, with 9 bases that match TRBD1. Germline CDR1 reads SNHLY; CDR2 reads FYNNEI. V was clipped by 8 bases and J by 7 bases; unmatched bases: 5. The CDR3 contains 13 residues. The CDR3 nucleotides read TGTGCCAGCCCGGGACAGGGCGGCGGGGAGCTGTTTTTT. Amino acid sequence: CASPGQGGGELFF. Full variable domain (rest looked up from reference TRBV2 and TRBJ2-2): EPEVTQTPSHQVTQMGQEVILRCVPISNHLYFYWYRQILGQKVEFLVSFYNNEISEKSEIFDDQFSVERPDGSNFTLKIRSTKLEDSAMYFCASPGQGGGELFFGEGSRLTVL.

Turning to this clone: Other DNA sequences from this sample encode an identical CDR3 as well. The gene calls are TRBV5-6 and TRBJ2-7; 7 nucleotides align to TRBD1. This CDR3 spans 14 amino acids. The J segment lost 0 bases and the V segment lost 2 bases, leaving 2 bases of the junction unmatched. Germline V gene lookup returns CDR1 SGHDT and CDR2 YYEEEE. Written as DNA, the CDR3 is TGTGCCAGCAGCTTAGGGGACAGCTCCTACGAGCAGTACTTC. Its translation is CASSLGDSSYEQYF.

The V call is TRBV6-5, the J call TRBJ2-5; 7 positions match TRBD1. The CDR3 spans 14 residues. V shed 5 bases, J shed 4 bases, and the junction held 7 bases outside the gene matches. CDR1 and CDR2 (germline): MNHEY, SVGAGI. DNA of the CDR3: TGTGCCAGCAGTGGGCGATACAGGGGAGAGACCCAGTACTTC. It codes for CASSGRYRGETQYF.